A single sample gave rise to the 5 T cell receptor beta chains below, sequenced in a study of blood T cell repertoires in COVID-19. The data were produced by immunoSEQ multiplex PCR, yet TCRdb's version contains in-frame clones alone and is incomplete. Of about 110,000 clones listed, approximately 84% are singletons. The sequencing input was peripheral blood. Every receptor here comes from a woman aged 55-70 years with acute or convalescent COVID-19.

The CDR3: CASSLLDGRGSYNEQFF. For the CDR3, the DNA is TGTGCCAGCAGTTTATTGGATGGACGGGGATCCTACAATGAGCAGTTCTTC. This chain connects TRBV28 to TRBJ2-1; a weak D match, TRBD2 (5 bases). V lost 1 base and J 1 base, leaving 14 bases between the germline ends. This CDR3 is built from 17 residues. CDR1 MDHEN and CDR2 SYDVKM come from the germline V gene.

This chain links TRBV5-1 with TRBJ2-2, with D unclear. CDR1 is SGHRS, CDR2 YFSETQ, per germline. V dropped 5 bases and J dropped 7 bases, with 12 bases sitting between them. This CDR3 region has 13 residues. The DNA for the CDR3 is TGCGCCAGCAGGACGGGTACGAGCGGGGAGCTGTTTTTT. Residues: CASRTGTSGELFF.

For the CDR3, the DNA is TGTGCCAGCAGGCCGAGCCCGGGACTAGCGGGAGGAAACACAGATACGCAGTATTTT. Residues: CASRPSPGLAGGNTDTQYF. V gene TRBV3-1 (or the pseudogene TRBV3-2) combines with J gene TRBJ2-3; 15 bases align to TRBD2. The CDR3 totals 19 residues. Germline CDR1 reads LGHDT; CDR2 reads YNNKEL (reference sequence). V lost 6 bases, J lost 2 bases, and 12 bases stayed unmatched.

CDR3 protein: CASSAPGQGARDEQFF. The CDR3 region has the DNA TGTGCCAGCAGCGCCCCTGGGCAGGGGGCGCGGGATGAGCAGTTCTTC. V is TRBV6-6 and J is TRBJ2-1, with TRBD1 matching 8 bases. CDR1 and CDR2 from the germline V gene are MNHNY and SVGAGI (reference sequence). With V trimmed by 6 bases and J by 8 bases, 15 bases remained unmatched. CDR3 length: 16 amino acids.

This chain's CDR3 is CASSEQTKLNTEAFF. The CDR3 bases are TGTGCCAGCAGTGAACAAACTAAGCTGAACACTGAAGCTTTCTTT. V gene TRBV6-1 combines with J gene TRBJ1-1; D remains unclear. V was cut by 2 bases and J by 0 bases, with 10 bases left in between. CDR1 MNHNS and CDR2 SASEGT come from the germline V gene. The CDR3 consists of 15 residues.